Listed here are 21 T cell receptor beta chains from one sample, sequenced in a study of regulatory T cells in long-lasting Graves disease. Both iRepertoire HTBI primers and Arm-PCR of CDR3 regions were used to build the TCR beta libraries. TCRdb ran MiXCR on the multiplex PCR reads and lists one entry per CDR3 protein. The sample includes about 350,000 distinct CDR3 sequences, around 15% of them seen just once. Time point given: newly diagnosed GD, antithyroid drugs for less than 3 months. PBMC RNA was the source of the TCR library. In addition, the sample was reused for a study of T cells in Graves' hyperthyroidism and ophthalmopathy.

This specimen was peripheral blood mononuclear cells (PBMCs), taken at new diagnosis, from a patient treated with antithyroid drugs. Receptor source: a young woman with Graves disease.

As to this clonotype: Possible read error: a much larger clone is one base away. The rearrangement uses TRBV20-1 and TRBJ1-1, with a tentative D call TRBD1 (5 bases). Germline V gene data show CDR1 as DFQATT and CDR2 as SNEGSKA (reference sequence). The V and J ends lost 2 bases and 0 bases respectively, with 19 bases between them. This CDR3 contains 17 residues. The CDR3: CSARPLEFGAVNTEAFF. DNA of the CDR3: TGCAGTGCTAGACCCCTGGAATTCGGGGCGGTGAACACTGAAGCTTTCTTT.

This clonotype was seen ten or more times. The genes are TRBV7-2 and TRBJ2-1, with TRBD2 matching 14 bases. V was clipped by 5 bases and J by 0 bases; unmatched bases: 21. This CDR3 is 23 amino acids long. Germline V gives CDR1 SGHTA, CDR2 FQGNSA. Written as DNA, the CDR3 is TGTGCCAGCAGCGACACAGGACTAGCGGGAGGAAAGGTTTCGGGTAGCTCCTACAATGAGCAGTTCTTC. Translating gives CASSDTGLAGGKVSGSSYNEQFF.

This clonotype was counted at least ten times. The chain carries TRBV30 and TRBJ2-7; TRBD1 agrees at 7 bases. CDR1 is GTSNPN and CDR2 is SVGIG in the germline V gene (reference sequence). CDR3 length equals 14 residues. The trim removed 5 bases at V and 2 bases at J, leaving 9 bases unmatched. The CDR3 sequence: CAWATRDSPYEQYF. For the CDR3, the DNA is TGTGCCTGGGCTACCCGGGACAGTCCCTACGAGCAGTACTTC.

This clonotype was found many times. This chain connects TRBV3-1 to TRBJ1-1; D is ambiguous. The CDR3 extends over 11 amino acids. Trimming took off 7 bases at V and 5 bases at J, with 8 bases between the two ends. Germline V lookup: CDR1 LGHDT, CDR2 YNNKEL (reference sequence). The CDR3 reads CASTRGTEAFF. Written as DNA, the CDR3 is TGTGCCAGCACCCGGGGTACTGAAGCTTTCTTT.

The chain joins TRBV5-1 to TRBJ2-7; D might be TRBD1 (6 bases). CDR1 SGHRS and CDR2 YFSETQ come from the germline V gene. This CDR3 contains 14 residues. The V end was cut by 4 bases, the J end by 5 bases, with 16 bases between. CDR3 in DNA: TGCGCCAGCAGCCGGACAGCTGCCCGACACGAGCAGTACTTC. Protein: CASSRTAARHEQYF.

The chain employs TRBV6-5 and TRBJ1-2, with D perhaps TRBD1 (5 bases). The CDR3 contains 15 residues. Germline V gene data show CDR1 as MNHEY and CDR2 as SVGAGI. Trimming took off 0 bases at V and 3 bases at J, with 11 bases between the two ends. CDR3 loop: CASSYSKGTHYGYTF. The CDR3 DNA is TGTGCCAGCAGTTACTCGAAGGGGACCCACTATGGCTACACCTTC.

This clonotype was counted between two and nine times. This chain connects TRBV19 to TRBJ1-2; 7 positions agree with TRBD1. Germline assignment: CDR1 LNHDA and CDR2 SQIVND (reference sequence). V lost 7 bases and J lost 2; bases outside the gene matches: 1. The CDR3 extends over 12 amino acids. CDR3 nucleotides: TGTGCCAGTACGGACAGGAACTATGGCTACACCTTC. Residues: CASTDRNYGYTF.

This clonotype was seen a few times. The chain combines TRBV20-1 with TRBJ2-3; no clear D. Germline V gives CDR1 DFQATT, CDR2 SNEGSKA (reference sequence). The ends were cut back, 6 bases at V and 4 bases at J, with 17 bases in the middle. There are 14 residues in the CDR3. Here the CDR3 DNA reads TGCAGTGCCCTGGGGAATTTGGTTGCAGATACGCAGTATTTT. Amino acid sequence: CSALGNLVADTQYF.

The chain employs TRBV14 and TRBJ2-1, with 7 positions matching TRBD1. Trimming removed 1 base from V and 9 bases from J; junction bases left unmatched: 12. The CDR3 has 16 amino acids. Germline V gene lookup returns CDR1 SGHDN and CDR2 FVKESK. The CDR3 reads CASSQGQGVFSGEQFF. The CDR3 DNA reads TGTGCCAGCAGCCAAGGGCAGGGGGTCTTTTCAGGTGAGCAGTTCTTC.

This clonotype was seen more than once but under ten times. A much bigger clone sits one base away, suggesting this may be a read error. This chain links TRBV6-9 with TRBJ2-1; 11 bases map to TRBD2. The CDR3 has 19 amino acids. Germline lookup yields CDR1 MNHGY and CDR2 SVAAGI. As DNA, the CDR3 is TGTGCCAGCGGTTACCCCACCCTTTGGCTAGCGGGGGGTGGTAATGAGCAGTTCTTC. This encodes CASGYPTLWLAGGGNEQFF.

The rearrangement joins TRBV28 to TRBJ1-2; D might be TRBD1 (6 bases). Trimming took 3 bases from V and 8 from J, leaving 16 bases between them. CDR1 and CDR2 from the germline V gene are MDHEN and SYDVKM. The CDR3 runs to 14 residues. The chain's CDR3 is CASSLPRGLGGYTF. CDR3 nucleotide sequence: TGTGCCAGCAGTTTGCCCAGGGGTCTGGGCGGCTACACCTTC.

In this sample, this clonotype turned up a few times. This chain joins TRBV24-1 and TRBJ2-3, with D unclear. The germline V gene encodes CDR1 KGHDR and CDR2 SFDVKD. The CDR3 totals 16 residues. V dropped 8 bases and J dropped 8 bases, with 25 bases sitting between them. CDR3 nucleotides: TGTGCCACCAATGGGATCAGGAATCCATTCTTTGGTACGCAGTATTTT. It yields the protein CATNGIRNPFFGTQYF.

The chain uses TRBV5-1 and TRBJ2-7; TRBD1 matches 8 bases. The CDR3 is 19 amino acids. Germline-derived CDR1 and CDR2 are SGHRS and YFSETQ. Trimming cost V 2 bases and J 4 bases; bases outside gene matches: 20. Here the CDR3 reads CASSFGQNPGQGFGYEQYF. The DNA of the CDR3 is TGCGCCAGCAGCTTTGGCCAGAACCCCGGACAGGGCTTTGGATACGAGCAGTACTTC.

This clonotype was recorded a few times. The V call is TRBV28, the J call TRBJ2-3; 9 nucleotides line up with TRBD1. The CDR3 contains 12 residues. Per the germline V gene, CDR1 is MDHEN and CDR2 is SYDVKM. The CDR3 DNA sequence: TGTGCTCAGGACAGGGGAAAAGATACGCAGTATTTT. It specifies CAQDRGKDTQYF.

The V gene is TRBV15, the J gene TRBJ1-2, with 8 bases aligning to TRBD1. The CDR3 runs 18 residues. The junction had 13 bases not matched to a gene; V was cut back by 1 base and J by 3 bases. Germline CDR1 reads LNHNV; CDR2 reads YYDKDF (reference sequence). CDR3 in DNA: TGTGCCACCAGCAGAGTCCAGGGGGCCGTTGACCCCTACTATGGCTACACCTTC. It specifies CATSRVQGAVDPYYGYTF. Based on the CDR3 plus reference TRBV15 and TRBJ1-2, the full variable domain is DAMVIQNPRYQVTQFGKPVTLSCSQTLNHNVMYWYQQKSSQAPKLLFHYYDKDFNNEADTPDNFQSRRPNTSFCFLDIRSPGLGDTAMYLCATSRVQGAVDPYYGYTFGSGTRLTVV.

This chain connects TRBV4-2 to TRBJ1-2, with D perhaps TRBD1 (5 bases). CDR3 length: 15 amino acids. Germline V lookup: CDR1 LGHNA, CDR2 YNFKEQ. V was clipped by 1 base and J by 4 bases, with 13 bases between them. The CDR3 bases are TGTGCCAGCAGCCAAGGGGTAGGGACTATCTATGGCTACACCTTC. This encodes CASSQGVGTIYGYTF.

The V gene is TRBV12-3 or TRBV12-4, the J gene TRBJ2-1; D remains ambiguous. The CDR3 is 13 residues long. V was cut by 3 bases and J by 8 bases, with 11 bases left in between. CDR3 amino acids: CASSFISIYEQFF. Written as DNA, the CDR3 is TGTGCCAGCAGTTTCATCTCTATCTATGAGCAGTTCTTC.

This clonotype has ten or more counts. This rearrangement joins TRBV28 to TRBJ2-1, with 14 bases lining up with TRBD2. In germline, CDR1 is MDHEN, CDR2 SYDVKM. This CDR3 is 15 amino acids long. V was clipped by 8 bases and J by 8 bases; unmatched bases: 8. This CDR3 reads CASLEGTSGSYEQFF. CDR3 nucleotide sequence: TGTGCCAGCCTAGAGGGGACTAGCGGGAGTTATGAGCAGTTCTTC.

This clonotype was found many times. The chain has TRBV2 and TRBJ2-1, with D tentatively TRBD1 (8 bases). The germline V gene has CDR1 SNHLY and CDR2 FYNNEI. This CDR3 has 15 amino acids. Trimming took off 6 bases at V and 9 bases at J, with 21 bases between the two ends. The CDR3 is CASREQGGNTGEQFF. The CDR3 DNA sequence: TGTGCCAGCAGAGAACAGGGGGGGAATACAGGTGAGCAGTTCTTC. Based on the CDR3 plus reference TRBV2 and TRBJ2-1, the full variable domain is EPEVTQTPSHQVTQMGQEVILRCVPISNHLYFYWYRQILGQKVEFLVSFYNNEISEKSEIFDDQFSVERPDGSNFTLKIRSTKLEDSAMYFCASREQGGNTGEQFFGPGTRLTVL.

Worth noting for this clonotype: This may arise from a read error, as a much more abundant clone is one base away. The chain joins TRBV20-1 to TRBJ1-1; perhaps TRBD1 as D (5 bases). Germline CDR1 reads DFQATT; CDR2 reads SNEGSKA (reference sequence). The CDR3 is made up of 12 amino acids. In DNA, the CDR3 is TGCAGTGGCCCCCGGTCAGGGACTGAAGCTTCCTTT. Its protein is CSGPRSGTEASF.

This clonotype was found many times. This chain joins TRBV5-1 and TRBJ1-4, with D uncertain. This CDR3 is 17 amino acids long. Trimming stripped 5 bases from V and 6 bases from J, with 23 bases between. Germline CDR1 SGHRS, CDR2 YFSETQ. The DNA of the CDR3 is TGCGCCAGCAGTCCAACCGCCAGGTCCGACCCGTATGAAAAACTGTTTTTT. This codes for CASSPTARSDPYEKLFF.